This T cell receptor (beta chain) was captured in a study of blood T cell repertoires in COVID-19. As for the study in general: Acute-phase and convalescent COVID-19 samples originated in the United States, Italy and Spain.

V was trimmed by 4 bases and J by 5 bases, leaving 18 bases between them. The CDR3 loop spans 15 amino acids. Only in-frame clones appear in the TCRdb table, and some are missing; sequencing was by immunoSEQ multiplex PCR. The table has hundreds of thousands of clones, approximately 83% seen once; the top ten hold 2% to 2.5%. V gene TRBV5-3 combines with J gene TRBJ1-1; D is possibly TRBD1 (5 bases). TRBV5-3 is an ORF for which the function is uncertain. The clonotype comes from a woman aged 30 to 39 who had recovered from COVID-19. Input material: peripheral blood. The CDR3: CARSPYYDSKTEAFF. The CDR3 nucleotides read TGTGCCAGAAGCCCCTACTATGACAGTAAGACTGAAGCTTTCTTT.